This TCR beta chain was profiled in a study of cytomegalovirus exposure and HLA in healthy donors. Trimming removed 1 base from V and 8 bases from J, with 7 bases in between. This CDR3 has 12 amino acids. Per the germline V gene, CDR1 is SGHDT and CDR2 is YYEEEE. This clone came up a few times. Antigen specificity is unknown. The PCR ran on 60 Vbeta and 13 Jbeta primers. Using immunoSEQ multiplex PCR, the repertoire was profiled, and TCRdb retains in-frame clones only, with some absent. The repertoire includes about 140,000 clones, approximately 78% of them detected once, and 2% to 3% sits in the top ten. Study-level points and caveats: Reportedly, cytomegalovirus status was diagnosed with high sensitivity and specificity. Follow-up analysis later connected one missense variant in DCLRE1C with trimming of TCR beta V- and J-genes.

Sequencing input: PBMCs. V gene TRBV5-6 combines with J gene TRBJ2-1; D perhaps matches TRBD2 (6 bases). The source is a woman between 18 and 29 years old in good health and CMV-seropositive. The CDR3 protein is CASSLSGYEQFF. The CDR3 DNA follows: TGTGCCAGCAGCTTGAGCGGGTATGAGCAGTTCTTC.